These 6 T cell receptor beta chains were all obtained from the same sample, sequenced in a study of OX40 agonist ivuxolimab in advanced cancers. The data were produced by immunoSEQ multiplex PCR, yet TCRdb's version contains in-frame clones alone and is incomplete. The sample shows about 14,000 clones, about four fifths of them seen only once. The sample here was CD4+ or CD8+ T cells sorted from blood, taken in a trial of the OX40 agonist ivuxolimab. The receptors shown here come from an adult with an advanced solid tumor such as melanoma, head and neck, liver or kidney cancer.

In DNA form, the CDR3 reads TGTGCCAGCAGTCCAGGGGGGGGGTACGAGCAGTACTTC. Translating gives CASSPGGGYEQYF. V is TRBV27 and J is TRBJ2-7; perhaps D is TRBD1 or TRBD2 (7 bases each). CDR3 length: 13 residues. The V end lost 5 bases, the J end lost 4 bases, and 12 bases lay between the germline ends. The germline CDR1 and CDR2 sequences are MNHEY and SMNVEV (reference sequence).

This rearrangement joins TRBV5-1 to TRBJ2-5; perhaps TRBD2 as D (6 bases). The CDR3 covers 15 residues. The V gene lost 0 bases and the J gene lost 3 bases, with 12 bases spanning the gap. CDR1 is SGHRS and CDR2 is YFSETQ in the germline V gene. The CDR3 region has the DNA TGCGCCAGCAGCTTGGGGGACTTGAAAGAAGAGACCCAGTACTTC. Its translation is CASSLGDLKEETQYF. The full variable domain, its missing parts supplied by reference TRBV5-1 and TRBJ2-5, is KAGVTQTPRYLIKTRGQQVTLSCSPISGHRSVSWYQQTPGQGLQFLFEYFSETQRNKGNFPGRFSGRQFSNSRSEMNVSTLELGDSALYLCASSLGDLKEETQYFGPGTRLLVL.

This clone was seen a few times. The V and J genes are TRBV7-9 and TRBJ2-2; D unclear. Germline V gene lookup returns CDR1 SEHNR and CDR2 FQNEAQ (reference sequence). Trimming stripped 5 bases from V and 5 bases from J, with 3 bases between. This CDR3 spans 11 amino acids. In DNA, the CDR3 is TGTGCCAGCAGCGAAACCGGGGAGCTGTTTTTT. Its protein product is CASSETGELFF.

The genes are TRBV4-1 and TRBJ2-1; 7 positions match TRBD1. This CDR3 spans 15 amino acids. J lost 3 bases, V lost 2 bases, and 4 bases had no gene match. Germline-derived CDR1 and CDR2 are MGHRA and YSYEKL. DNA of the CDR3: TGCGCCAGCAGCCAAACCGGGACAGTCTACAATGAGCAGTTCTTC. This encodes CASSQTGTVYNEQFF.

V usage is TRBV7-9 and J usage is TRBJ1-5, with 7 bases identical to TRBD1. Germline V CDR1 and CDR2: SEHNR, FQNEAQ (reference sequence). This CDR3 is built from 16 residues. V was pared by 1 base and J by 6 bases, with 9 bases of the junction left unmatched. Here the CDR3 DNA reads TGTGCCAGCAGCTTAGAGGGCAGGGGGTTGGCTCAGCCCCAGCATTTT. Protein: CASSLEGRGLAQPQHF. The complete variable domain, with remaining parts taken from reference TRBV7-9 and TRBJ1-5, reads DTGVSQNPRHKITKRGQNVTFRCDPISEHNRLYWYRQTLGQGPEFLTYFQNEAQLEKSRLLSDRFSAERPKGSFSTLEIQRTEQGDSAMYLCASSLEGRGLAQPQHFGDGTRLSIL.

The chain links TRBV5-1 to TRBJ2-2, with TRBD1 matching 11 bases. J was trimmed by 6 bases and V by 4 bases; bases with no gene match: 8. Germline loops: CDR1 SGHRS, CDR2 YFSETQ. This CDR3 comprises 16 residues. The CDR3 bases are TGCGCCAGCAGCCATTGGACAGGGGGCGAGTCCGGGGAGCTGTTTTTT. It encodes CASSHWTGGESGELFF.